This T cell receptor beta chain originates from a study of blood T cell repertoires in COVID-19. Study summary: There were acute and convalescent COVID-19 samples, and they came from the United States, Italy and Spain. From T cells, B-cell-depleted T cells, or PBMCs came the material, which was cDNA or gDNA.

Per the study methods: Reference gene primer amplification gave nucleated cell count estimates. TCRdb's table, derived via immunoSEQ multiplex PCR, lists solely in-frame clones and lacks some. The V and J calls and clone size come from that table; D and trimming were worked out from the DNA. The table includes 200,000 to 300,000 clones, about 87% detected once. CDR3 length: 12 residues. The germline gives CDR1 LGHDT, CDR2 YNNKEL (reference sequence). The V gene lost 8 bases and the J gene lost 6 bases, with 13 bases spanning the gap. This TCR derives from a man in his sixties who had recovered from COVID-19. This chain uses TRBV3-1 (or the pseudogene TRBV3-2) with TRBJ1-2; D gene unclear. The sample was peripheral blood. CDR3 nucleotides: TGTGCCAGCGGAGAAACACCCGATGGCTACACCTTC. It yields the protein CASGETPDGYTF.